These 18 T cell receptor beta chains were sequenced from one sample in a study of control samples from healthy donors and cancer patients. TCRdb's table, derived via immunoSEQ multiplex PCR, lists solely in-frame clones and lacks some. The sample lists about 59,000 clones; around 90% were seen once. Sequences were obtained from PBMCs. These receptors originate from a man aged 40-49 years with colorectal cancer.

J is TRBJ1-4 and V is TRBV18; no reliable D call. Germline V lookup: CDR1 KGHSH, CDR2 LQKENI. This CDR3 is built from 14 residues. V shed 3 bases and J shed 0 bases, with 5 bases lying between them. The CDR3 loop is CASSPTPTNEKLFF. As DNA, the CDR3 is TGTGCCAGCTCACCTACCCCAACTAATGAAAAACTGTTTTTT.

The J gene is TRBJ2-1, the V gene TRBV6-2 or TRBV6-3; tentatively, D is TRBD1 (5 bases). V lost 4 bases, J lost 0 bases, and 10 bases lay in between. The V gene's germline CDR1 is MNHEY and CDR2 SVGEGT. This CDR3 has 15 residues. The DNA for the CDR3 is TGTGCCAGCAGTTGGCGAAGGGGCTCCTACAATGAGCAGTTCTTC. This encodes CASSWRRGSYNEQFF.

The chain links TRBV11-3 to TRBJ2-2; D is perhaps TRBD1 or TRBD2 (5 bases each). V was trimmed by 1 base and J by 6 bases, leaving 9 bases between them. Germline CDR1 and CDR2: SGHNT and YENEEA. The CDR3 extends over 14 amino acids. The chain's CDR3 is CASSLVGTAGELFF. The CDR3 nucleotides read TGTGCCAGCAGCTTAGTAGGGACCGCCGGGGAGCTGTTTTTT.

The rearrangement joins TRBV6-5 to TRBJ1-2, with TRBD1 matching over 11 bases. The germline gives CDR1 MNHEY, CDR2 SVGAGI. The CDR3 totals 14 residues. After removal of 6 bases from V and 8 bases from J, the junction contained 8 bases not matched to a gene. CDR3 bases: TGTGCCAGCAGGACCCCCGGGACAGGGGGAGGCTACACCTTC. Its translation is CASRTPGTGGGYTF.

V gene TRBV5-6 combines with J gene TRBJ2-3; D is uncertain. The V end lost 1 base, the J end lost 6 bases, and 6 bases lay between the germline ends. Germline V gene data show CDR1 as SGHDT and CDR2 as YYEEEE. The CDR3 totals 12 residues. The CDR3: CASSLNPDTQYF. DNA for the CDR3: TGTGCCAGCAGCTTGAATCCCGATACGCAGTATTTT.

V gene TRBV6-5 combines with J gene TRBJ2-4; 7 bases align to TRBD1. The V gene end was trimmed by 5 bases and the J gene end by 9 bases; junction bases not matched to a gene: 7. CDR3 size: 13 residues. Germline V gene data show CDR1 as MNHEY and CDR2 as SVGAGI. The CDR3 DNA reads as TGTGCCAGCAGTCCTGACAGGGTACGCATTCAGTACTTC. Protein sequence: CASSPDRVRIQYF.

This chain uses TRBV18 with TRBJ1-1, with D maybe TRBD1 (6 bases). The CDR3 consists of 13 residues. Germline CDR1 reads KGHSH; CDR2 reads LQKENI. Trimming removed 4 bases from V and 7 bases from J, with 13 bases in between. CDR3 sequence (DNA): TGTGCCAGCTCACGATCGGACAGCCGTGAAGCTTTCTTT. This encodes CASSRSDSREAFF.

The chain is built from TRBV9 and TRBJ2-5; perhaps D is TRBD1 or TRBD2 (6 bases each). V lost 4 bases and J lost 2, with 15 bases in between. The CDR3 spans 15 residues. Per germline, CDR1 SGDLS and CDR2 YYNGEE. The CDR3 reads CASSTGRGPQETQYF. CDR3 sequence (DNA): TGTGCCAGCAGCACAGGTCGGGGGCCGCAAGAGACCCAGTACTTC.

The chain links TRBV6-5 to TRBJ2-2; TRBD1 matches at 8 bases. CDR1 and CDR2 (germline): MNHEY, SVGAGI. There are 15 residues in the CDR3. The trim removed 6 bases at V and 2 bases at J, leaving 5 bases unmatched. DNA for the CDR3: TGTGCCAGCAGGGCGGACAGGGTCAACACCGGGGAGCTGTTTTTT. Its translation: CASRADRVNTGELFF.

The CDR3 DNA reads as TGCGCCAGCAGCTTACAGGGTGGTGCTTTCTACGAGCAGTACTTC. It is translated as CASSLQGGAFYEQYF. The genes are TRBV5-1 and TRBJ2-7; maybe TRBD1 (6 bases). Between the trimmed V and J ends, which lost 2 bases and 3 bases, there was a span of 15 bases. The germline CDR1 and CDR2 sequences are SGHRS and YFSETQ. The length of the CDR3 is 15 residues.

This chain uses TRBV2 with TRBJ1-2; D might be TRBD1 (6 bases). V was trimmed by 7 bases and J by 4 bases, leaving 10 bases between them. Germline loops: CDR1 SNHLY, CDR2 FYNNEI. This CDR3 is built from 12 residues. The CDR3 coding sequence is TGTGCCAGCACGATACAGGGCTATGGCTACACCTTC. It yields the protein CASTIQGYGYTF. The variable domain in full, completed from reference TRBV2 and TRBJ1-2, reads EPEVTQTPSHQVTQMGQEVILRCVPISNHLYFYWYRQILGQKVEFLVSFYNNEISEKSEIFDDQFSVERPDGSNFTLKIRSTKLEDSAMYFCASTIQGYGYTFGSGTRLTVV.

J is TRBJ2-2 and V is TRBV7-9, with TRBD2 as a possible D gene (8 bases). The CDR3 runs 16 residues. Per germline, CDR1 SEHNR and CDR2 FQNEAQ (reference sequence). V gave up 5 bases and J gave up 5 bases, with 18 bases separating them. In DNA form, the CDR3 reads TGTGCCAGCAGCCCATCGGGAGGGGGCTTAACCGGGGAGCTGTTTTTT. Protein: CASSPSGGGLTGELFF.

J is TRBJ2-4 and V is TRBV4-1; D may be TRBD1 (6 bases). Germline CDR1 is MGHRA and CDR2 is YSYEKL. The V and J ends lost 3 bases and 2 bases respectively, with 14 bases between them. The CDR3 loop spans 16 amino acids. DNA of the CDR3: TGCGCCAGCAGCCAGGCCTGGGGGCAAACCAAAAACATTCAGTACTTC. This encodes CASSQAWGQTKNIQYF.

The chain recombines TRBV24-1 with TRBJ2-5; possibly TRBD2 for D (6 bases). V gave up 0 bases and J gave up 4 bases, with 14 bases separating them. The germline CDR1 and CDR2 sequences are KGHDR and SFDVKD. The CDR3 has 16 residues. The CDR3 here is CATSDLRGNNRETQYF. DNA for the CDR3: TGTGCCACCAGTGATTTGCGGGGGAATAATCGAGAGACCCAGTACTTC.

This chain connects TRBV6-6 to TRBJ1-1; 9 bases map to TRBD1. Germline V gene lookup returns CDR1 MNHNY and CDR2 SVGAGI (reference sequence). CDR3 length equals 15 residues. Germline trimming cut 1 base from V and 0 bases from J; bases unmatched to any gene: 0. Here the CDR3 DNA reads TGTGCCAGCAGTTACTGGACAGGGGTGAACACTGAAGCTTTCTTT. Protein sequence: CASSYWTGVNTEAFF.

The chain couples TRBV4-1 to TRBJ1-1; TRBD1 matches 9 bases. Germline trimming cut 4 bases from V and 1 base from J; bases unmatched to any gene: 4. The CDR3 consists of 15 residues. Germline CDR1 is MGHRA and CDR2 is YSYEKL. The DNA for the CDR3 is TGCGCCAGCAGCCGCCCGGGACAGGGGAACACTGAAGCTTTCTTT. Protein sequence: CASSRPGQGNTEAFF.

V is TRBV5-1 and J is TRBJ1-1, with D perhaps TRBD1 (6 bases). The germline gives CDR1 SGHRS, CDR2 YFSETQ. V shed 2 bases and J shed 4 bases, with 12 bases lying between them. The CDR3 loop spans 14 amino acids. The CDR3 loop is CASSLGGVGTEAFF. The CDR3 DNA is TGCGCCAGCAGCTTAGGGGGAGTTGGCACTGAAGCTTTCTTT.

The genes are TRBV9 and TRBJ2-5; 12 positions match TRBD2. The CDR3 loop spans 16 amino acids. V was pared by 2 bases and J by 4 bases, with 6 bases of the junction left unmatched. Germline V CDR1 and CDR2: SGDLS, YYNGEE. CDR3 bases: TGTGCCAGCAGCGTCCTAGCGGGGGGGCCGGGAGAGACCCAGTACTTC. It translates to CASSVLAGGPGETQYF.